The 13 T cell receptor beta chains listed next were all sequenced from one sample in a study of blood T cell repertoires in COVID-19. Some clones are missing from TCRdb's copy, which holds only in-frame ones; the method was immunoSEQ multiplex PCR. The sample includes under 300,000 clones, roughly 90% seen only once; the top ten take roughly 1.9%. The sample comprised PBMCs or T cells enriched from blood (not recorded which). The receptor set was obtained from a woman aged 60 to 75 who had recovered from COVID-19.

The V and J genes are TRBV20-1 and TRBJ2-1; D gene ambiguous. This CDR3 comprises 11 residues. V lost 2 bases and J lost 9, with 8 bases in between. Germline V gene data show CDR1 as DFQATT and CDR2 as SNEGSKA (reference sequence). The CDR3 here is CSARSVAEQFF. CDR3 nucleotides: TGCAGTGCTAGAAGCGTAGCTGAGCAGTTCTTC.

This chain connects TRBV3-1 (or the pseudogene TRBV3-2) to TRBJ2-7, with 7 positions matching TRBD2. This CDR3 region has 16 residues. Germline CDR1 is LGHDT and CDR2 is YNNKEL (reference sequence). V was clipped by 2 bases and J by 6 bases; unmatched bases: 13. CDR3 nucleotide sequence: TGTGCCAGCAGCCAACTTACAGCGGGAATACCCTCCGAGCAGTACTTC. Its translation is CASSQLTAGIPSEQYF.

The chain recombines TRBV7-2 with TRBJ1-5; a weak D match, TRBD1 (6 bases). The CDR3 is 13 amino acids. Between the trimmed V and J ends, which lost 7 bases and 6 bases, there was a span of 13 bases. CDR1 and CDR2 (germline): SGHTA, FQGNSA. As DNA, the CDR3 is TGTGCCAGCACGTTGACAGGTTTTCAGCCCCAGCATTTT. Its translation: CASTLTGFQPQHF.

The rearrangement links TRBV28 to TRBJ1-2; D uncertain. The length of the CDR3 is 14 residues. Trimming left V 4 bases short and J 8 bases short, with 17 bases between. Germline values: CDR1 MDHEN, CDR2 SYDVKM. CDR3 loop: CASSYSGFVRGYTF. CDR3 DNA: TGTGCCAGCAGTTATTCGGGATTTGTGCGGGGCTACACCTTC.

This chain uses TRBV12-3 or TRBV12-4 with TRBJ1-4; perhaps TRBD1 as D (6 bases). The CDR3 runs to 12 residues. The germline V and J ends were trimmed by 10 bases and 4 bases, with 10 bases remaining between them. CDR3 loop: CAKDRLNEKLFF. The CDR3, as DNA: TGTGCCAAGGACAGACTTAATGAAAAACTGTTTTTT.

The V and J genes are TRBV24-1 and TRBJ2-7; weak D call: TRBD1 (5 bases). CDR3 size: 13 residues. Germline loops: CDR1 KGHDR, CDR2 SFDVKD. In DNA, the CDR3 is TGTGCTACCTCGCCGCAGGGCTCCTACGAGCAGTACTTC. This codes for CATSPQGSYEQYF.

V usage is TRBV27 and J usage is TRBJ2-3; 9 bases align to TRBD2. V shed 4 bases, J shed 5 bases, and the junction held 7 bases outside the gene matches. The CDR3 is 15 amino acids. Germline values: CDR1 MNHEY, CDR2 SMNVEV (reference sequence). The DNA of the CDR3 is TGTGCCAGCAGTTCTAGGGCGGGGGGGGGAGATACGCAGTATTTT. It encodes CASSSRAGGGDTQYF.

In DNA, the CDR3 is TGTGCCAGCAGCTTAGTCCCTACTTCGGGGGGCTACAATGAGCAGTTCTTC. This codes for CASSLVPTSGGYNEQFF. The chain joins TRBV11-3 to TRBJ2-1; 7 nucleotides agree with TRBD2. The CDR3 runs 17 residues. The germline V gene has CDR1 SGHNT and CDR2 YENEEA. V shed 1 base, J shed 3 bases, and the junction held 9 bases outside the gene matches.

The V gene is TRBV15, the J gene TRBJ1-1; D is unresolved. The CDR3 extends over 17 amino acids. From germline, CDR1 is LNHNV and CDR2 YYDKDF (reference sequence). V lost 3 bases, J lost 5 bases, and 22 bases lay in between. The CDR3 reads CATSRTGKGRRGTEAFF. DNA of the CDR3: TGTGCCACCAGCAGGACCGGCAAGGGCCGCCGAGGGACTGAAGCTTTCTTT. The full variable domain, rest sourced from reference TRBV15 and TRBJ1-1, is DAMVIQNPRYQVTQFGKPVTLSCSQTLNHNVMYWYQQKSSQAPKLLFHYYDKDFNNEADTPDNFQSRRPNTSFCFLDIRSPGLGDTAMYLCATSRTGKGRRGTEAFFGQGTRLTVV.

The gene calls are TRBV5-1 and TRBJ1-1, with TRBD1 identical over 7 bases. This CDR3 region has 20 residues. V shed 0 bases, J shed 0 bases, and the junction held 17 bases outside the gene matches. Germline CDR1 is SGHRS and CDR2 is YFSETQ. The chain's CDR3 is CASSLVEVRVEGGMNTEAFF. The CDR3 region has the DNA TGCGCCAGCAGCTTGGTAGAGGTGCGGGTAGAAGGGGGCATGAACACTGAAGCTTTCTTT.

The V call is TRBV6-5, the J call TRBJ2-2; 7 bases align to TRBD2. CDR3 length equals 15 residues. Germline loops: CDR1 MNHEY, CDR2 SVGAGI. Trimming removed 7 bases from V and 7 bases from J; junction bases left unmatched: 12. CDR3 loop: CASISGAGRIGELFF. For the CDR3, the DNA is TGTGCCAGCATAAGCGGAGCGGGGAGAATCGGGGAGCTGTTTTTT.

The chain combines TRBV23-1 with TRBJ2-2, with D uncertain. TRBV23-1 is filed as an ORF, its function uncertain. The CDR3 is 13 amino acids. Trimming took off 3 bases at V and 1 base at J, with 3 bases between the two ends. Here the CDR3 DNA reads TGCGCCAGCAGTCATAAGAACACCGGGGAGCTGTTTTTT. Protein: CASSHKNTGELFF.

CDR3 region: CASSLVGQGHLNTEAFF. As DNA, the CDR3 is TGTGCCAGCAGCTTAGTTGGGCAGGGCCACCTGAACACTGAAGCTTTCTTT. The chain couples TRBV11-2 to TRBJ1-1; TRBD1 might be the D (5 bases). This CDR3 region has 17 residues. V lost 1 base, J lost 0 bases, and 15 bases lay in between. Germline-derived CDR1 and CDR2 are SGHAT and FQNNGV.